These T cell receptor beta chains were read from a single sample in a study of breast tumors, draining lymph nodes, adjacent tissues. From the multiplex PCR reads, TCRdb called clonotypes with MiXCR, one entry per CDR3 protein. The sample comprises approximately 210,000 distinct CDR3 sequences, approximately 30% of which are singletons, and around 1.4% rests with the top ten. Material: axillary lymph node tissue. The receptors come from a female donor with breast cancer. Some clones in this sample may be carry-over from other donors' samples. The CDR3 runs from the conserved cysteine through the conserved F or W. The D gene is left open where the match is weak. Some rows have no size entry. The others give once, few or many, or a class for an expanded clone.

J gene | D gene | clone size | V gene | CDR3 protein | CDR3 DNA
TRBJ1-4 | TRBD1 | many | TRBV11-3 | CASSLGPGQVNEKLFF | TGTGCCAGCAGCTTAGGTCCGGGACAGGTCAATGAAAAACTGTTTTTT
TRBJ2-2 | TRBD2 | many | TRBV5-1 | CASSSLAANTGELFF | TGCGCCAGCAGTTCCCTAGCGGCTAACACCGGGGAGCTGTTTTTT
TRBJ2-7 | TRBD2 | many | TRBV9 | CASSAGLESAYEQYF | TGTGCCAGCAGCGCCGGACTAGAGAGCGCCTACGAGCAGTACTTC
TRBJ1-5 | NA | many | TRBV30 | CAWSLRGGSQPQHF | TGTGCCTGGAGCCTACGGGGGGGTAGTCAGCCCCAGCATTTT
TRBJ2-3 | TRBD1 | many | TRBV6-2/TRBV6-3 | CASREQGSSSTDTQYF | TGTGCCAGCAGGGAACAGGGGTCCTCTAGCACAGATACGCAGTATTTT
TRBJ2-1 | NA | many | TRBV11-2 | CASTRGRILSYNEQFF | TGTGCCAGCACGAGAGGGCGGATTCTCTCCTACAATGAGCAGTTCTTC
TRBJ2-7 | NA | few | TRBV6-2/TRBV6-3 | CASSYTGSYEQYF | TGTGCCAGCAGTTACACAGGATCCTACGAGCAGTACTTC
TRBJ2-7 | NA | many | TRBV3-1 | CASSLQDEQYF | TGTGCCAGCAGTTTACAGGACGAGCAGTACTTC
TRBJ2-2 | TRBD2 | once | TRBV29-1 | CSSGLAGGGTGELFF | TGCAGCTCGGGACTAGCGGGAGGCGGAACCGGGGAGCTGTTTTTT
TRBJ2-1 | NA | many | TRBV2 | CASRTQTPYNEQFF | TGTGCCAGCAGAACGCAGACCCCATACAATGAGCAGTTCTTC
TRBJ1-5 | NA | many | TRBV19 | CASSRAGDPGNQPQHF | TGTGCCAGTAGTAGGGCAGGGGATCCGGGCAATCAGCCCCAGCATTTT
TRBJ2-3 | TRBD1 | NA | TRBV2 | CASSLRNGDRGADTQYF | TGTGCCAGCAGCTTGCGGAATGGAGACAGGGGCGCAGATACGCAGTATTTT
TRBJ2-7 | TRBD2 | NA | TRBV6-1 | CASRRLTSGSGEQYF | TGTGCCAGCAGGCGACTTACTAGCGGGAGTGGCGAGCAGTACTTC